The 26 T cell receptor beta chains presented below share a single source sample, sequenced in a study of blood T cell repertoires in COVID-19 (dated by TCRdb to the early 2020s). The protocol used for the library was the immunoSEQ multiplex PCR assay. Imported from immuneACCESS, the table was reduced by TCRdb to in-frame sequences with V and J called. These copies leave out some clones; in studies compared against another copy, an unresolved V gene accounts for under half, and the cause of the remainder is not known. The sample table shows around 170,000 clones, and 74% are seen once. In total, the top ten clones hold less than 3% of the sample. Source material: peripheral blood. These receptors were taken from a woman of 80 years or more with acute or convalescent COVID-19.

For this clone: At one end, the junction sequence differs from germline, possibly due to a read error. V gene TRBV5-1 combines with J gene TRBJ1-1; no firm D call. The germline CDR1 and CDR2 sequences are SGHRS and YFSETQ. The length of the CDR3 is 14 residues. CDR3 nucleotides: TGCGCCAGCAGCTTGGTCGGCGGGAACGCTGAAGCTTTCTTT. It encodes CASSLVGGNAEAFF.

This chain links TRBV28 with TRBJ1-5; D is undetermined. With 6 bases removed from V and 2 bases from J, the gap between germline ends came to 14 bases. Germline CDR1 MDHEN, CDR2 SYDVKM. The CDR3 covers 15 residues. CDR3 sequence reads: CASSVPEMGNQPQHF. CDR3 bases: TGTGCCAGCAGCGTTCCCGAGATGGGCAATCAGCCCCAGCATTTT.

This chain connects TRBV6-5 to TRBJ2-2; 9 bases line up with TRBD1. The CDR3 is made up of 13 amino acids. Looked up from germline, CDR1 is MNHEY and CDR2 is SVGAGI. Unmatched junction bases numbered 4, after V lost 7 bases and J lost 7 bases. The CDR3: CASKQGANGELFF. Here the CDR3 DNA reads TGTGCCAGCAAACAGGGGGCGAACGGGGAGCTGTTTTTT.

CDR3 coding DNA: TGCGCCAGCAGCCTGGGACTGGCTCGGAACATTCAGTACTTC. This gives the protein CASSLGLARNIQYF. The chain has TRBV4-3 and TRBJ2-4, with a weak D call TRBD2 (6 bases). The CDR3 is made up of 14 amino acids. Germline assignment: CDR1 LGHNA and CDR2 YSLEER. Trimming stripped 4 bases from V and 7 bases from J, with 14 bases between.

V is TRBV11-2 and J is TRBJ2-7; TRBD1 agrees at 10 bases. With V trimmed by 4 bases and J by 4 bases, 7 bases remained unmatched. Per the germline V gene, CDR1 is SGHAT and CDR2 is FQNNGV. This CDR3 has 15 residues. The CDR3 spells CASSSAGTGAYEQYF. The CDR3 nucleotides read TGTGCCAGCAGCTCCGCAGGGACAGGGGCTTACGAGCAGTACTTC.

This clone was found a few times. The rearrangement joins TRBV4-1 to TRBJ2-4, with 7 bases that match TRBD2. Germline values: CDR1 MGHRA, CDR2 YSYEKL. The ends lost 3 bases at V and 0 bases at J; junction bases unmatched: 8. The CDR3 spans 17 residues. The chain's CDR3 is CASSHPRTRLAKNIQYF. CDR3 sequence (DNA): TGCGCCAGCAGCCACCCCAGGACTAGGTTAGCCAAAAACATTCAGTACTTC.

This chain connects TRBV28 to TRBJ2-5; the D is unclear. CDR1 MDHEN and CDR2 SYDVKM come from the germline V gene. Trimming pared 2 bases from V and 5 bases from J, leaving 6 bases between. CDR3 length equals 12 residues. The CDR3 here is CASSLQLETQYF. The CDR3 DNA sequence: TGTGCCAGCAGTTTACAGTTGGAGACCCAGTACTTC.

This sequence joins TRBV7-9 and TRBJ2-1, with 7 bases fitting TRBD2. This CDR3 spans 15 amino acids. Germline CDR1 SEHNR, CDR2 FQNEAQ (reference sequence). The V gene end was trimmed by 1 base and the J gene end by 4 bases; junction bases not matched to a gene: 4. CDR3 loop: CASSLGSSGYNEQFF. The CDR3 DNA follows: TGTGCCAGCAGCTTAGGTTCTAGCGGATACAATGAGCAGTTCTTC.

A few counts support this clone. V usage is TRBV7-2 and J usage is TRBJ1-5; D call uncertain. Deletions cut 5 bases from V and 7 bases from J, with 9 bases between. This CDR3 is built from 12 residues. CDR1 is SGHTA, CDR2 FQGNSA, per germline. CDR3 nucleotides: TGTGCCAGCAGCCCCCGAGGACAGCCCCAGCATTTT. Its translation: CASSPRGQPQHF.

This clone showed up many times. Other DNA sequences within the sample encode an identical CDR3. The chain uses TRBV11-3 and TRBJ2-5; possibly TRBD1 for D (5 bases). Germline CDR1 reads SGHNT; CDR2 reads YENEEA. The CDR3 runs to 12 residues. V shed 8 bases and J shed 5 bases, with 12 bases lying between them. CDR3 in DNA: TGTGCCAGCCAGGGCAGCTCGGAGACCCAGTACTTC. Translation gives CASQGSSETQYF.

This chain connects TRBV29-1 to TRBJ2-5; the match to TRBD1 covers 8 bases. The CDR3 sequence is 13 residues long. CDR1 SQVTM and CDR2 ANQGSEA come from the germline V gene. Trimming at V came to 6 bases and at J to 1 base, leaving 4 bases not matched to a gene. The CDR3 sequence is CSVAQGAQETQYF. The CDR3 nucleotides read TGCAGCGTAGCCCAGGGGGCCCAAGAGACCCAGTACTTC.

The chain uses TRBV5-6 and TRBJ2-7; maybe TRBD2 (6 bases). This CDR3 spans 14 amino acids. Germline assignment: CDR1 SGHDT and CDR2 YYEEEE. The germline V and J ends were trimmed by 3 bases and 0 bases, with 10 bases remaining between them. The DNA for the CDR3 is TGTGCCAGCAGCTACGGGGGAACCTCCTACGAGCAGTACTTC. Translated, it gives CASSYGGTSYEQYF. The variable domain in full, completed from reference TRBV5-6 and TRBJ2-7, reads DAGVTQSPTHLIKTRGQQVTLRCSPKSGHDTVSWYQQALGQGPQFIFQYYEEEERQRGNFPDRFSGHQFPNYSSELNVNALLLGDSALYLCASSYGGTSYEQYFGPGTRLTVT.

The rearrangement uses TRBV5-1 and TRBJ1-5; D gene unclear. CDR3 length: 15 amino acids. The V and J ends lost 5 bases and 0 bases respectively, with 12 bases between them. Looked up from germline, CDR1 is SGHRS and CDR2 is YFSETQ. CDR3 DNA: TGCGCCAGCAGTTACGACACCTCTAGCAATCAGCCCCAGCATTTT. This translates into CASSYDTSSNQPQHF.

The V gene is TRBV18, the J gene TRBJ1-6, with D possibly being TRBD1 (5 bases). V was clipped by 3 bases and J by 14 bases, with 17 bases between them. The CDR3 extends over 14 amino acids. The germline V gene encodes CDR1 KGHSH and CDR2 LQKENI. The CDR3 here is CASSPGDSQSALHF. As DNA, the CDR3 is TGTGCCAGCTCACCTGGGGACTCTCAATCGGCCCTCCACTTT.

V usage is TRBV6-2 or TRBV6-3 and J usage is TRBJ2-6; TRBD2 matches at 11 bases. J gave up 0 bases and V 0 bases, and 1 base lay outside the gene matches. Germline V gene data show CDR1 as MNHEY and CDR2 as SVGEGT. The CDR3 runs to 18 residues. The CDR3 nucleotides are TGTGCCAGCAGTTACTCGGGGACTAGCGGCTCTGGGGCCAACGTCCTGACTTTC. This gives the protein CASSYSGTSGSGANVLTF.

CDR3: CASSPFTDTQYF. The DNA for the CDR3 is TGTGCCAGCAGCCCATTCACAGATACGCAGTATTTT. V is TRBV7-8 and J is TRBJ2-3; unclear D gene. Germline CDR1 is SGHVS and CDR2 is FQNEAQ. This CDR3 spans 12 amino acids. Trimming removed 5 bases at V and 2 bases at J, with 5 bases between.

The chain is built from TRBV21-1 and TRBJ2-7; the D call of TRBD1 is as the table states it, not checked on the DNA. TRBV21-1 constitutes a pseudogene. This CDR3 contains 17 residues. The CDR3 reads CASSSDRSLEPGGEQYF. The CDR3 region has the DNA TGTGCCAGCAGCTCGGACAGGAGCCTTGAACCAGGGGGCGAGCAGTACTTC.

This chain joins TRBV30 and TRBJ2-3; 7 bases are shared with TRBD1. This CDR3 has 13 residues. Germline lookup yields CDR1 GTSNPN and CDR2 SVGIG (reference sequence). J lost 3 bases, V lost 3 bases, and 3 bases had no gene match. CDR3 residues: CAWSNRGTDTQYF. In DNA, the CDR3 is TGTGCCTGGAGCAACAGGGGAACAGATACGCAGTATTTT.

The chain has TRBV10-2 and TRBJ1-2, with 9 nucleotides matching TRBD1. CDR1 and CDR2 (germline): WSHSY, SAAADI. The junction had 5 bases not matched to a gene; V was cut back by 0 bases and J by 0 bases. The CDR3 sequence is 17 residues long. The CDR3 nucleotides read TGCGCCAGCAGTGAGTCCCGGGACAGGGTTTCTAACTATGGCTACACCTTC. It encodes CASSESRDRVSNYGYTF.

The V call is TRBV18, the J call TRBJ2-5; 8 nucleotides match TRBD2. With V trimmed by 3 bases and J by 2 bases, 23 bases remained unmatched. The germline gives CDR1 KGHSH, CDR2 LQKENI. The CDR3 length is 21 residues. CDR3 nucleotides: TGTGCCAGCTCACCCCCTATCATCCGACACATACGGGAGGGTAGGCAAGAGACCCAGTACTTC. Translating gives CASSPPIIRHIREGRQETQYF.

The V gene is TRBV5-1, the J gene TRBJ2-1, with a tentative D call TRBD2 (6 bases). Germline V gene sequence: CDR1 SGHRS, CDR2 YFSETQ. This CDR3 contains 13 residues. The V and J ends lost 0 bases and 7 bases respectively, with 8 bases between them. The DNA of the CDR3 is TGCGCCAGCAGCTTGGGCGGGATTAATGAGCAGTTCTTC. Its translation: CASSLGGINEQFF.

This clone has a count of ten or more. J is TRBJ2-5 and V is TRBV2, with D perhaps matching TRBD2 (5 bases). V was shortened by 3 bases and J by 9 bases, with 11 bases between the two germline ends. The V gene's germline CDR1 is SNHLY and CDR2 FYNNEI. This CDR3 comprises 12 residues. The CDR3 region has the DNA TGTGCCAGCAGTGACCCTAGCCGGCCCCAGTACTTC. As protein: CASSDPSRPQYF.

The rearrangement links TRBV2 to TRBJ2-7; 7 nucleotides line up with TRBD1. The CDR3 runs 14 residues. CDR1 and CDR2 from the germline V gene are SNHLY and FYNNEI. V dropped 6 bases and J dropped 0; count of bases not matched to a gene: 5. The chain's CDR3 is CASRTGTDSYEQYF. CDR3 nucleotides: TGTGCCAGCAGGACCGGGACAGACTCCTACGAGCAGTACTTC.

This clone was detected once. V is TRBV29-1 and J is TRBJ2-3, with D perhaps TRBD1 (5 bases). The CDR3 is 15 residues long. Germline CDR1 is SQVTM and CDR2 is ANQGSEA. Deletions cut 8 bases from V and 3 bases from J, with 21 bases between. This chain's CDR3 is CSSSARAGQTDTQYF. The CDR3 DNA sequence: TGCAGCTCGTCGGCACGAGCAGGACAAACAGATACGCAGTATTTT.

The chain combines TRBV5-1 with TRBJ2-7, with D possibly being TRBD2 (5 bases). The CDR3 is 15 residues long. Germline loops: CDR1 SGHRS, CDR2 YFSETQ. Trimming took off 0 bases at V and 0 bases at J, with 10 bases between the two ends. CDR3 amino acids: CASSLESGGSYEQYF. Here the CDR3 DNA reads TGCGCCAGCAGCTTGGAATCAGGAGGCTCCTACGAGCAGTACTTC.

The genes are TRBV2 and TRBJ1-5; weak D call: TRBD1 (6 bases). The CDR3 loop spans 16 amino acids. Germline loops: CDR1 SNHLY, CDR2 FYNNEI. V lost 8 bases to trimming and J lost 0 bases, with 17 bases between them. The CDR3 reads CASSLGGRNSNQPQHF. The CDR3 DNA reads TGTGCCAGCTCCTTGGGGGGGCGGAATAGCAATCAGCCCCAGCATTTT.